Following are 8 T cell receptor beta chains from one sample sequenced in a study of early stage breast cancer tumors. The assay was immunoSEQ multiplex PCR, and TCRdb's table has in-frame clones only and misses some. The sample includes approximately 10,000 clones, around 69% seen only once; the top ten take under 25%. The material sequenced was breast tumor tissue. The receptor source for this set is a person aged 40 to 49 with breast cancer.

This clone was recorded once. V gene TRBV9 combines with J gene TRBJ2-2; D is possibly TRBD2 (6 bases). Germline V gene sequence: CDR1 SGDLS, CDR2 YYNGEE. The CDR3 spans 16 residues. The ends were cut back, 0 bases at V and 1 base at J, with 10 bases in the middle. The CDR3: CASSVEVAENTGELFF. The CDR3 nucleotides read TGTGCCAGCAGCGTAGAGGTAGCGGAGAACACCGGGGAGCTGTTTTTT. Full variable domain (rest looked up from reference TRBV9 and TRBJ2-2): DSGVTQTPKHLITATGQRVTLRCSPRSGDLSVYWYQQSLDQGLQFLIQYYNGEERAKGNILERFSAQQFPDLHSELNLSSLELGDSALYFCASSVEVAENTGELFFGEGSRLTVL.

This rearrangement joins TRBV6-1 to TRBJ2-3; unclear D gene. This CDR3 has 13 amino acids. V lost 2 bases and J lost 7, with 10 bases in between. Germline values: CDR1 MNHNS, CDR2 SASEGT. The CDR3, as DNA: TGTGCCAGCAGTGAAAAGGCGGAAAATACGCAGTATTTT. This translates into CASSEKAENTQYF.

This clone was seen only once. The chain is built from TRBV10-3 and TRBJ2-3; D unresolved. This CDR3 is 14 amino acids long. Germline V gene data show CDR1 as ENHRY and CDR2 as SYGVKD. V lost 4 bases to trimming and J lost 2 bases, with 10 bases between them. The CDR3 nucleotides read TGTGCCATCAGTGTTGGGTCGATCACAGATACGCAGTATTTT. This encodes CAISVGSITDTQYF.

The V gene is TRBV28, the J gene TRBJ2-7; 9 nucleotides agree with TRBD2. The trim removed 3 bases at V and 3 bases at J, leaving 12 bases unmatched. CDR3 length equals 17 residues. Germline loops: CDR1 MDHEN, CDR2 SYDVKM. The CDR3 coding sequence is TGTGCCAGCAGTTTCGGGATTCGGCTAGCGGGACGCTACGAGCAGTACTTC. This gives the protein CASSFGIRLAGRYEQYF.

This clone showed up just once. The genes are TRBV4-1 and TRBJ2-5; D assignment may be TRBD1 or TRBD2 (6 bases each). Trimming took 5 bases from V and 10 from J, leaving 20 bases between them. Per the germline V gene, CDR1 is MGHRA and CDR2 is YSYEKL. The CDR3 totals 14 residues. The CDR3 sequence is CASSFQRGAGSQYF. DNA for the CDR3: TGCGCCAGCAGCTTCCAGAGGGGGGCGGGAAGCCAGTACTTC.

The rearrangement links TRBV7-9 to TRBJ2-7, with TRBD2 matching over 9 bases. This CDR3 has 16 amino acids. Germline assignment: CDR1 SEHNR and CDR2 FQNEAQ (reference sequence). Germline trimming cut 5 bases from V and 3 bases from J; bases unmatched to any gene: 11. The CDR3 bases are TGTGCCAGCAGCCAGAGGGGGACTAGCAGCTTCTACGAGCAGTACTTC. Its protein product is CASSQRGTSSFYEQYF.

The J gene is TRBJ1-3, the V gene TRBV27, with TRBD1 identical over 9 bases. CDR3 length equals 13 residues. Germline CDR1 MNHEY, CDR2 SMNVEV (reference sequence). V shed 5 bases and J 8 bases; nucleotides not matched to a gene: 4. The CDR3 region is CASSEDRGHTIYF. CDR3 bases: TGTGCCAGCAGTGAGGACAGGGGACACACCATATATTTT.

The gene calls are TRBV19 and TRBJ2-5, with 7 bases identical to TRBD1. CDR1 LNHDA and CDR2 SQIVND come from the germline V gene (reference sequence). Germline trimming cut 3 bases from V and 1 base from J; bases unmatched to any gene: 5. The CDR3 extends over 15 amino acids. The CDR3: CASSMTGSIQETQYF. CDR3 nucleotides: TGTGCCAGTAGTATGACAGGGTCGATCCAAGAGACCCAGTACTTC. The full variable domain, completed using reference TRBV19 and TRBJ2-5, is DGGITQSPKYLFRKEGQNVTLSCEQNLNHDAMYWYRQDPGQGLRLIYYSQIVNDFQKGDIAEGYSVSREKKESFPLTVTSAQKNPTAFYLCASSMTGSIQETQYFGPGTRLLVL.